This TCR beta chain is from a study of patients and donors after allogeneic stem cell transplantation. TCRdb independently ran MiXCR on the RT-PCR reads; one entry per CDR3 protein. The data contain a few hundred thousand distinct CDR3 sequences, less than 50% of them seen just once; the ten biggest clones take up about 9.9%. The CDR3 has 14 residues. V shed 5 bases and J shed 7 bases, with 15 bases lying between them. What was sequenced was blood, either unsorted or a sorted T cell fraction (not recorded which). The sequence came from a human donor who was either an allogeneic HSCT recipient or a stem cell or donor lymphocyte infusion donor (not recorded which). It is not recorded whose cells these are; they may come from a transplant donor. This chain connects TRBV12-3 or TRBV12-4 to TRBJ1-3, with D maybe TRBD1 (5 bases). CDR3 nucleotide sequence: TGTGCCAGCAGTCGCCCGGGGCGCGGGAACACCATATATTTT. It encodes CASSRPGRGNTIYF.